The 19 T cell receptor beta chains given below trace back to one sample, sequenced in a study of OX40 agonist ivuxolimab in advanced cancers. The assay was immunoSEQ multiplex PCR, and TCRdb's table has in-frame clones only and misses some. This sample has about 20,000 clones; approximately 90% occur once, and the top ten carry around 25%. The input for sequencing was CD4+ or CD8+ T cells sorted from blood, taken in a trial of the OX40 agonist ivuxolimab. These receptors all stem from an adult with an advanced solid tumor such as melanoma, head and neck, liver or kidney cancer.

J is TRBJ1-1 and V is TRBV10-3; 8 bases match TRBD1. Germline trimming cut 3 bases from V and 5 bases from J; bases unmatched to any gene: 8. Looked up from germline, CDR1 is ENHRY and CDR2 is SYGVKD. The CDR3 is 15 amino acids. For the CDR3, the DNA is TGTGCCATCAGTGACCCCGGACAGGGAGGTACTGAAGCTTTCTTT. Amino acids: CAISDPGQGGTEAFF.

This clone was counted a few times. V gene TRBV10-2 combines with J gene TRBJ1-5; D might be TRBD1 (5 bases). Deletions cut 1 base from V and 1 base from J, with 17 bases between. CDR1 and CDR2 from the germline V gene are WSHSY and SAAADI. The CDR3 is 18 residues long. The CDR3 DNA is TGCGCCAGCAGTGAGTTGTGGATGTTGGGGGAGAGCAATCAGCCCCAGCATTTT. Translated, it gives CASSELWMLGESNQPQHF.

This clone was picked up a small number of times. The rearrangement joins TRBV4-1 to TRBJ1-6, with D possibly matching TRBD1 (6 bases). This CDR3 is built from 14 residues. V was clipped by 3 bases and J by 9 bases, with 12 bases between them. From germline, CDR1 is MGHRA and CDR2 YSYEKL. The CDR3 spells CASSQAGGGSPLHF. The DNA of the CDR3 is TGCGCCAGCAGCCAGGCGGGGGGCGGTTCACCCCTCCACTTT.

DNA for the CDR3: TGTGCCAGCAGCGTAGGAGGCCAGGGGTGGCAGTTCTTC. This codes for CASSVGGQGWQFF. The chain employs TRBV9 and TRBJ2-1; D is possibly TRBD1 (6 bases). Germline V gene data show CDR1 as SGDLS and CDR2 as YYNGEE. The CDR3 spans 13 residues. V lost 0 bases and J 12 bases, leaving 13 bases between the germline ends.

This sequence joins TRBV4-1 and TRBJ2-1; 11 bases map to TRBD2. The V and J ends lost 4 bases and 6 bases, in that order; junction bases with no gene match: 11. Germline V gene sequence: CDR1 MGHRA, CDR2 YSYEKL. The CDR3 spans 17 residues. The CDR3 protein is CASSPRVGLADFNEQFF. In DNA form, the CDR3 reads TGCGCCAGCAGCCCGCGGGTGGGACTAGCGGATTTCAATGAGCAGTTCTTC.

The rearrangement joins TRBV19 to TRBJ1-2; 7 bases map to TRBD1. The CDR3 is made up of 14 amino acids. Germline V lookup: CDR1 LNHDA, CDR2 SQIVND (reference sequence). After removal of 8 bases from V and 4 bases from J, the junction contained 10 bases not matched to a gene. The CDR3 loop is CASALQGEIYGYTF. The CDR3 nucleotides are TGTGCCAGTGCTCTCCAGGGGGAAATCTATGGCTACACCTTC.

This chain connects TRBV27 to TRBJ1-5; a possible D gene is TRBD1 (6 bases). V lost 8 bases and J lost 7, with 21 bases in between. CDR3 length: 15 amino acids. Germline V gives CDR1 MNHEY, CDR2 SMNVEV (reference sequence). CDR3 nucleotides: TGTGCCAGCGGACTGGGACACTCCATCAGGCAGCCCCAGCATTTT. This gives the protein CASGLGHSIRQPQHF.

This chain connects TRBV5-4 to TRBJ2-7, with D unclear. In germline, CDR1 is SGHNT, CDR2 YYREEE (reference sequence). The CDR3 is made up of 11 amino acids. Trimming cost V 3 bases and J 0 bases, with 1 base left between them. The CDR3 region is CASSSSYEQYF. Written as DNA, the CDR3 is TGTGCCAGCAGCTCCTCCTACGAGCAGTACTTC.

V is TRBV29-1 and J is TRBJ2-1; a weak D match, TRBD2 (6 bases). V shed 1 base and J shed 6 bases, with 19 bases lying between them. This CDR3 region has 16 residues. Germline V gene lookup returns CDR1 SQVTM and CDR2 ANQGSEA. In DNA, the CDR3 is TGCAGCGTTGAAGGGCCGACTAGTGGGGGGACCAATGAGCAGTTCTTC. Protein product: CSVEGPTSGGTNEQFF.

V and J are TRBV5-4 and TRBJ1-4; no reliable D call. The CDR3 runs 12 residues. Trimming stripped 4 bases from V and 7 bases from J, with 8 bases between. The germline V gene has CDR1 SGHNT and CDR2 YYREEE (reference sequence). The CDR3 region is CASSPDGEKLFF. As DNA, the CDR3 is TGTGCCAGCAGCCCTGATGGTGAAAAACTGTTTTTT.

The rearrangement links TRBV7-3 to TRBJ2-2, with D maybe TRBD2 (6 bases). Germline values: CDR1 SGHTA, CDR2 FQGTGA. V lost 4 bases to trimming and J lost 6 bases, with 15 bases between them. The CDR3 totals 15 residues. The CDR3 loop reads CASSSSGGTAGELFF. In DNA form, the CDR3 reads TGTGCCAGCAGCTCTAGTGGGGGGACCGCCGGGGAGCTGTTTTTT.

The chain joins TRBV6-1 to TRBJ2-2, with TRBD1 matching 10 bases. This CDR3 region has 16 residues. Germline values: CDR1 MNHNS, CDR2 SASEGT. V was clipped by 4 bases and J by 6 bases; unmatched bases: 8. The CDR3 DNA follows: TGTGCCAGCAGTGGCAGGGACAGGGGAGGAGCCGGGGAGCTGTTTTTT. Encoded protein: CASSGRDRGGAGELFF.

V usage is TRBV7-9 and J usage is TRBJ1-4; the D gene is possibly TRBD1 (6 bases). V shed 1 base and J shed 3 bases, with 9 bases lying between them. The CDR3 contains 15 residues. The V gene's germline CDR1 is SEHNR and CDR2 FQNEAQ (reference sequence). The DNA for the CDR3 is TGTGCCAGCAGCTTAGTGGCAGGGGCTAATGAAAAACTGTTTTTT. Protein: CASSLVAGANEKLFF.

The J gene is TRBJ1-1, the V gene TRBV5-6, with a tentative D call TRBD1 (5 bases). Per germline, CDR1 SGHDT and CDR2 YYEEEE. The CDR3 is made up of 12 amino acids. The V gene lost 6 bases and the J gene lost 11 bases, with 17 bases spanning the gap. The CDR3 DNA is TGTGCCAGCACCCGGAGGCGGGGGGAGGCTTTCTTT. This encodes CASTRRRGEAFF.

This clone was recorded a few times. The gene calls are TRBV6-5 and TRBJ1-1; D possibly corresponds to TRBD1 (5 bases). Trimming removed 3 bases from V and 3 bases from J, with 11 bases in between. Germline V gives CDR1 MNHEY, CDR2 SVGAGI. The CDR3 is 14 residues long. CDR3 in amino acids: CASSYGGEDTEAFF. The CDR3 coding sequence is TGTGCCAGCAGTTATGGGGGGGAAGACACTGAAGCTTTCTTT.

The chain employs TRBV19 and TRBJ1-5; the D is unclear. The V end was cut by 2 bases, the J end by 2 bases, with 10 bases between. The CDR3 runs 15 residues. Germline-derived CDR1 and CDR2 are LNHDA and SQIVND (reference sequence). The CDR3 region has the DNA TGTGCCAGTAGTATATGGGAGGGTCGCAATCAGCCCCAGCATTTT. Its protein is CASSIWEGRNQPQHF.

The chain has TRBV27 and TRBJ2-7, with D possibly TRBD1 on 5 matching bases. V was shortened by 4 bases and J by 4 bases, with 17 bases between the two germline ends. The CDR3 extends over 15 amino acids. The germline V gene encodes CDR1 MNHEY and CDR2 SMNVEV (reference sequence). CDR3 amino acids: CASSYTGKGAYEQYF. The CDR3 region has the DNA TGTGCCAGCAGTTACACAGGTAAAGGCGCTTACGAGCAGTACTTC.

This rearrangement joins TRBV5-1 to TRBJ2-2; TRBD2 might be the D (5 bases). This CDR3 region has 14 residues. Germline V CDR1 and CDR2: SGHRS, YFSETQ. The V and J ends lost 1 base and 3 bases respectively, with 7 bases between them. The DNA of the CDR3 is TGCGCCAGCAGCTTGTGGGGAGACACCGGGGAGCTGTTTTTT. Protein sequence: CASSLWGDTGELFF.

J is TRBJ2-3 and V is TRBV9; 9 bases are shared with TRBD2. This CDR3 is built from 16 residues. Germline CDR1 is SGDLS and CDR2 is YYNGEE. The V gene end was trimmed by 3 bases and the J gene end by 0 bases; junction bases not matched to a gene: 5. The CDR3 here is CASSDGLAGSTDTQYF. The CDR3 DNA follows: TGTGCCAGCAGCGATGGGCTAGCGGGGAGCACAGATACGCAGTATTTT.